This TCR beta chain stems from a study of cytomegalovirus exposure and HLA in healthy donors. Of note for this clone: Its antigen is not identified.

Points from the study as a whole: Reports described diagnosis of cytomegalovirus status by the classifier as highly specific and sensitive. In an earlier analysis, most TCR beta V segments were productive about 87% or about 30% of the time.

The V and J ends lost 5 bases and 7 bases, in that order; junction bases with no gene match: 7. Germline assignment: CDR1 MGHDK and CDR2 SYGVNS. CDR3 length: 14 residues. Use of 60 Vbeta and 13 Jbeta primers characterized the PCR. Sequencing used immunoSEQ multiplex PCR; TCRdb keeps in-frame clones, though not all of them. The sample records over 85,000 clones, around 77% being singletons. The source is a male donor in good health and CMV-seropositive. The chain combines TRBV25-1 with TRBJ2-2; 7 nucleotides align to TRBD2. The sequenced material came from PBMCs. CDR3 sequence (DNA): TGTGCCAGCAGTTTTTCCGGGGGGAGCGGGGAGCTGTTTTTT. Its protein is CASSFSGGSGELFF.